This T cell receptor (beta chain) was identified in a study of cytomegalovirus exposure and HLA in healthy donors. Findings and caveats of the study: Published work reported that the classifier diagnosed cytomegalovirus status with high specificity and sensitivity. Within the approximately 130 validation repertoires, first-cohort TCR clusters tended to co-occur, according to a later analysis.

The donors formed part of the approximately 120-subject validation cohort, distinct from the roughly 600-subject first cohort. From germline, CDR1 is SNHLY and CDR2 FYNNEI. With V trimmed by 8 bases and J by 2 bases, 12 bases remained unmatched. The CDR3 is 15 residues long. The assay was immunoSEQ multiplex PCR, and TCRdb's table has in-frame clones only and misses some. The sample includes about 120,000 clones, 88% seen only once; the top ten take roughly 6.3%. Details on this clone: Its antigen is currently unknown.

This chain joins TRBV2 and TRBJ2-7, with 7 bases that match TRBD1. Sequencing was done on a sample of PBMCs. This TCR came from a woman in her late teens or twenties in good health and CMV-seropositive. CDR3 sequence (DNA): TGTGCCAGCGACGCAGGGGGTCCTCTTACCTACGAGCAGTACTTC. Protein product: CASDAGGPLTYEQYF.